This is a list of T cell receptor beta chains from one sample in a study of CD4 T cells in relation to SARS-CoV-2 and coronaviruses. Sequencing was performed with immunoSEQ multiplex PCR; in TCRdb, only in-frame clones are kept and a portion is missing. The table has tens of thousands of clones, 92% seen once; the top ten hold roughly 0.37%. The sequenced material came from naive CD4+ T cells from PBMCs. All receptors derive from an adult with COVID-19. CDR3s include the opening cysteine and the closing phenylalanine or tryptophan. D genes are given only for firm matches. Clone size appears in some rows only: once, few, many, or a class for an expanded clone.

abundance: .
d_gene: .
j_gene: TRBJ2-5
v_gene: TRBV6-2/TRBV6-3
CDR3aa: CASSRLVGAETQYF
CDR3nt: TGTGCCAGCAGTCGGCTGGTGGGAGCAGAGACCCAGTACTTC

abundance: .
d_gene: TRBD2
j_gene: TRBJ2-7
v_gene: TRBV10-3
CDR3aa: CAISEPSGSGEQYF
CDR3nt: TGTGCCATCAGTGAACCTAGCGGGAGTGGAGAGCAGTACTTC

abundance: .
d_gene: .
j_gene: TRBJ2-2
v_gene: TRBV24-1
CDR3aa: CATSDESRANTGELFF
CDR3nt: TGTGCCACCAGTGATGAAAGCCGGGCGAACACCGGGGAGCTGTTTTTT

abundance: .
d_gene: TRBD1
j_gene: TRBJ2-5
v_gene: TRBV2
CDR3aa: CASSDRDRDQETQYF
CDR3nt: TGTGCCAGCTCCGACCGGGACAGGGACCAAGAGACCCAGTACTTC

abundance: .
d_gene: .
j_gene: TRBJ2-7
v_gene: TRBV5-4
CDR3aa: CASSLATLSYEQYF
CDR3nt: TGTGCCAGCAGCTTGGCCACTCTCTCCTACGAGCAGTACTTC

abundance: .
d_gene: TRBD1
j_gene: TRBJ1-2
v_gene: TRBV7-9
CDR3aa: CASRPTGGDGYTF
CDR3nt: TGTGCCAGCAGGCCGACAGGGGGCGATGGCTACACCTTC

abundance: .
d_gene: .
j_gene: TRBJ2-6
v_gene: TRBV6-2/TRBV6-3
CDR3aa: CASSPRQGRRSLSGANVLTF
CDR3nt: TGTGCCAGCAGTCCAAGGCAGGGGCGCAGGTCTCTCTCTGGGGCCAACGTCCTGACTTTC

abundance: .
d_gene: TRBD2
j_gene: TRBJ2-1
v_gene: TRBV3-1/TRBV3-2
CDR3aa: CASSPGLAGVAEQFF
CDR3nt: TGTGCCAGCAGCCCGGGACTAGCGGGAGTTGCTGAGCAGTTCTTC

abundance: .
d_gene: .
j_gene: TRBJ2-1
v_gene: TRBV13
CDR3aa: CASSEVWEDEQFF
CDR3nt: TGTGCCAGCAGCGAGGTCTGGGAGGATGAGCAGTTCTTC

abundance: .
d_gene: .
j_gene: TRBJ2-7
v_gene: TRBV5-4
CDR3aa: CASSLASGSTYEQYF
CDR3nt: TGTGCCAGCAGCTTGGCTTCGGGGTCAACCTACGAGCAGTACTTC

abundance: .
d_gene: .
j_gene: TRBJ2-5
v_gene: TRBV5-1
CDR3aa: CASGPSEAPMETQYF
CDR3nt: TGCGCCAGCGGTCCGTCGGAGGCCCCTATGGAGACCCAGTACTTC

abundance: .
d_gene: .
j_gene: TRBJ1-5
v_gene: TRBV5-1
CDR3aa: CASSFEGLHQPQHF
CDR3nt: TGCGCCAGCAGCTTCGAGGGTTTACATCAGCCCCAGCATTTT

abundance: .
d_gene: .
j_gene: TRBJ2-7
v_gene: TRBV12-3/TRBV12-4
CDR3aa: CASSGTFSYEQYF
CDR3nt: TGTGCCAGCTCCGGGACTTTTTCCTACGAGCAGTACTTC

abundance: .
d_gene: .
j_gene: TRBJ2-7
v_gene: TRBV5-4
CDR3aa: CASSLRPDSYEQYF
CDR3nt: TGTGCCAGCAGCCTCCGACCCGACTCCTACGAGCAGTACTTC

abundance: .
d_gene: .
j_gene: TRBJ1-2
v_gene: TRBV6-5
CDR3aa: CASSYPDQGLQGYTF
CDR3nt: TGTGCCAGCAGTTACCCGGACCAGGGGTTACAAGGCTACACCTTC

abundance: .
d_gene: .
j_gene: TRBJ1-1
v_gene: TRBV20-1
CDR3aa: CSARTNPEAFF
CDR3nt: TGCAGTGCTAGAACAAACCCCGAAGCTTTCTTT

abundance: .
d_gene: .
j_gene: TRBJ2-3
v_gene: TRBV28
CDR3aa: CASATYREGTDTQYF
CDR3nt: TGTGCCAGCGCAACATACAGGGAGGGCACAGATACGCAGTATTTT

abundance: .
d_gene: TRBD2
j_gene: TRBJ2-7
v_gene: TRBV3-1/TRBV3-2
CDR3aa: CASSRGLAAYEQYF
CDR3nt: TGTGCCAGCAGCCGCGGACTAGCGGCCTACGAGCAGTACTTC

abundance: .
d_gene: TRBD2
j_gene: TRBJ2-1
v_gene: TRBV24-1
CDR3aa: CATSDLTSGSLNEQFF
CDR3nt: TGTGCCACCAGTGATCTGACTAGCGGGAGTCTCAATGAGCAGTTCTTC

abundance: .
d_gene: TRBD2
j_gene: TRBJ2-3
v_gene: TRBV2
CDR3aa: CASRRTSGSLRADTQYF
CDR3nt: TGTGCCAGCAGAAGGACTAGCGGGAGTCTTCGCGCAGATACGCAGTATTTT

abundance: .
d_gene: TRBD1
j_gene: TRBJ1-2
v_gene: TRBV28
CDR3aa: CASSSIRQGIRTNYGYTF
CDR3nt: TGTGCCAGCAGTTCAATAAGACAGGGGATAAGGACTAACTATGGCTACACCTTC

abundance: .
d_gene: TRBD2
j_gene: TRBJ2-2
v_gene: TRBV10-3
CDR3aa: CATRTSGSDGELFF
CDR3nt: TGTGCCACCCGGACTAGCGGGAGTGACGGGGAGCTGTTTTTT

abundance: .
d_gene: .
j_gene: TRBJ2-2
v_gene: TRBV5-1
CDR3aa: CASSLGGAPNTGELFF
CDR3nt: TGCGCCAGCAGCTTGGGGGGGGCGCCGAACACCGGGGAGCTGTTTTTT

abundance: .
d_gene: TRBD2
j_gene: TRBJ2-6
v_gene: TRBV11-2
CDR3aa: CASRTGLAGLSGANVLTF
CDR3nt: TGTGCCAGCAGAACCGGACTAGCGGGTCTCTCTGGGGCCAACGTCCTGACTTTC

abundance: .
d_gene: .
j_gene: TRBJ2-7
v_gene: TRBV5-1
CDR3aa: CASSLEGPPVEEQYF
CDR3nt: TGCGCCAGCAGCCTGGAGGGACCGCCGGTTGAGGAGCAGTACTTC

abundance: .
d_gene: TRBD2
j_gene: TRBJ2-1
v_gene: TRBV28
CDR3aa: CASSRSGRARLEQFF
CDR3nt: TGTGCCAGCAGTCGTAGCGGGAGGGCACGTCTTGAGCAGTTCTTC

abundance: .
d_gene: TRBD1
j_gene: TRBJ1-5
v_gene: TRBV7-9
CDR3aa: CASSFDRVGQPQHF
CDR3nt: TGTGCCAGCAGTTTCGACAGGGTCGGTCAGCCCCAGCATTTT

abundance: .
d_gene: .
j_gene: TRBJ2-1
v_gene: TRBV9
CDR3aa: CASSVELGQGFANEQFF
CDR3nt: TGTGCCAGCAGCGTAGAGTTGGGTCAGGGGTTTGCAAATGAGCAGTTCTTC

abundance: once
d_gene: .
j_gene: TRBJ2-7
v_gene: TRBV18
CDR3aa: CASSRLPGPGGNEQYF
CDR3nt: TGTGCCAGCTCACGACTACCGGGACCTGGAGGTAACGAGCAGTACTTC

abundance: .
d_gene: .
j_gene: TRBJ2-7
v_gene: TRBV27
CDR3aa: CASSLLGEQYF
CDR3nt: TGTGCCAGCAGTTTATTGGGGGAGCAGTACTTC

abundance: .
d_gene: TRBD2
j_gene: TRBJ2-7
v_gene: TRBV18
CDR3aa: CASSPGLAHSYEQYF
CDR3nt: TGTGCCAGCTCACCTGGACTAGCGCACTCCTACGAGCAGTACTTC

abundance: .
d_gene: TRBD2
j_gene: TRBJ2-5
v_gene: TRBV9
CDR3aa: CASSVGASGSLMGETQYF
CDR3nt: TGTGCCAGCAGCGTAGGGGCTAGCGGGAGCCTTATGGGAGAGACCCAGTACTTC

abundance: .
d_gene: .
j_gene: TRBJ1-3
v_gene: TRBV21-1
CDR3aa: CASSKQGPSSGNTIYF
CDR3nt: TGTGCCAGCAGCAAACAGGGCCCGAGCTCTGGAAACACCATATATTTT

abundance: .
d_gene: .
j_gene: TRBJ2-3
v_gene: TRBV18
CDR3aa: CASSPPRTDTQYF
CDR3nt: TGTGCCAGCTCACCACCAAGGACAGATACGCAGTATTTT

abundance: .
d_gene: TRBD1
j_gene: TRBJ1-1
v_gene: TRBV28
CDR3aa: CASNEPGQGVNTEAFF
CDR3nt: TGTGCCAGCAACGAACCGGGACAGGGGGTGAACACTGAAGCTTTCTTT

abundance: .
d_gene: .
j_gene: TRBJ2-7
v_gene: TRBV6-5
CDR3aa: CASSSGPGYYEQYF
CDR3nt: TGTGCCAGCAGCTCGGGACCCGGATACTACGAGCAGTACTTC

abundance: .
d_gene: .
j_gene: TRBJ1-4
v_gene: TRBV6-2/TRBV6-3
CDR3aa: CASSYSMPGREEKLFF
CDR3nt: TGTGCCAGCAGTTACTCGATGCCTGGGCGGGAGGAAAAACTGTTTTTT

abundance: .
d_gene: TRBD2
j_gene: TRBJ2-1
v_gene: TRBV5-8
CDR3aa: CASSLAGNSYNEQFF
CDR3nt: TGTGCCAGCAGCTTAGCGGGAAACTCCTACAATGAGCAGTTCTTC

abundance: .
d_gene: TRBD2
j_gene: TRBJ2-4
v_gene: TRBV5-1
CDR3aa: CASSLDRASGPVIQYF
CDR3nt: TGCGCCAGCAGCTTGGACCGAGCTAGCGGGCCGGTCATTCAGTACTTC

abundance: .
d_gene: TRBD1
j_gene: TRBJ2-7
v_gene: TRBV23-1
CDR3aa: CASSQKGTESYSYEQYF
CDR3nt: TGCGCCAGCAGTCAGAAAGGGACAGAGTCCTACTCCTACGAGCAGTACTTC

abundance: .
d_gene: .
j_gene: TRBJ1-2
v_gene: TRBV7-9
CDR3aa: CASSLSVSTLGEGYTF
CDR3nt: TGTGCCAGCAGCTTATCTGTTTCTACACTAGGCGAGGGCTACACCTTC

abundance: .
d_gene: .
j_gene: TRBJ2-3
v_gene: TRBV4-1
CDR3aa: CASSRRVSGRVLTDTQYF
CDR3nt: TGCGCCAGCAGCCGACGGGTTTCGGGTAGGGTTTTGACAGATACGCAGTATTTT

abundance: .
d_gene: .
j_gene: TRBJ2-5
v_gene: TRBV11-2
CDR3aa: CASSHPYRARFETQYF
CDR3nt: TGTGCCAGCAGCCACCCATACAGGGCCCGGTTTGAGACCCAGTACTTC

abundance: .
d_gene: .
j_gene: TRBJ2-4
v_gene: TRBV19
CDR3aa: CASRAAEAKNIQYF
CDR3nt: TGTGCCAGTAGGGCCGCGGAGGCCAAAAACATTCAGTACTTC